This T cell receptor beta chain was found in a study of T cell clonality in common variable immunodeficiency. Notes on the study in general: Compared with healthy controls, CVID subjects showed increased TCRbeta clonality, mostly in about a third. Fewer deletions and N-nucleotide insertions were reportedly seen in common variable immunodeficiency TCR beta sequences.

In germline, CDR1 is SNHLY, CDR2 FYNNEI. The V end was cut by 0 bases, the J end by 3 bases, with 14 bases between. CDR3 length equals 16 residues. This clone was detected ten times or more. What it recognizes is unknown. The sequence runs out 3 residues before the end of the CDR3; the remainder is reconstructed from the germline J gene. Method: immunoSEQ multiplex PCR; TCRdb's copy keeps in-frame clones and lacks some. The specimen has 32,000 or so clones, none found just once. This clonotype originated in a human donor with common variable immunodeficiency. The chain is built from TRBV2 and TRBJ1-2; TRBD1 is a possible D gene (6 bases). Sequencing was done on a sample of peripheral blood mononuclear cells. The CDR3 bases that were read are TGTGCCAGCAGTGAAGCGCTCCAGCCAGGGGACTATGGC. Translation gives CASSEALQPGDYG. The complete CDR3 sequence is CASSEALQPGDYGYTF.